This T cell receptor beta chain was observed in a study of Graves' ophthalmopathy and Graves' hyperthyroidism. Turning to the study itself: The authors collected peripheral blood at initial diagnosis, before any treatment.

The ends were cut back, 3 bases at V and 3 bases at J, with 18 bases in the middle. The CDR3 has 16 residues. Germline CDR1 and CDR2: MNHNS and SASEGT. This clonotype was seen at least ten times. Antigen specificity is unknown. From RNA, the CDR3 regions of TCR beta chains were amplified and sequenced. In the first round, RT-PCR was carried out with HTBI primers, and a multiplex PCR formed the second round. In TCRdb, the multiplex PCR reads were re-called with MiXCR into one record per CDR3 protein. The sample shows about 620,000 distinct CDR3 sequences, over 20% of them seen only once. Whole-study results and caveats: A model of 13 signatures distinguished ophthalmopathy from stable hyperthyroidism at less than 90% sensitivity and nearly 83% specificity.

The specimen was peripheral blood. This rearrangement joins TRBV6-1 to TRBJ2-7; D remains unclear. The clonotype comes from a woman in her late teens or twenties with stable Graves' hyperthyroidism. Some clones in this sample may be carry-over from other donors' samples. CDR3 amino acids: CASSEAAPAQYYEQYF. The CDR3, as DNA: TGTGCCAGCAGTGAGGCAGCCCCGGCGCAGTACTACGAGCAGTACTTC.